This TCR beta chain came from a study of T cell responses to AZD1222 COVID-19 vaccine. Study-level points and caveats: A mostly white British donor set with more females was recruited, and clonal diversity was possibly underestimated. The study found vaccine-associated CD4 TCRs spanning spike, dominant at 160-218 and 743-854.

As for this clone: What it recognizes is unknown.

Only in-frame clones appear in the TCRdb table, and some are missing; sequencing was by immunoSEQ multiplex PCR. The table records roughly 21,000 clones, approximately 79% of them present only once. Here the sequenced sample was peripheral blood, taken on day 0 of AZD1222 vaccination. This clonotype originated in an adult in good health.

In DNA form, the CDR3 reads TGTGCCAGCTTCGGGGCCCCCACCTACGAGCAGTACTTC. It is translated as CASFGAPTYEQYF. This sequence joins TRBV28 and TRBJ2-7, with D perhaps TRBD1 or TRBD2 (5 bases each). The V end lost 8 bases, the J end lost 2 bases, and 13 bases lay between the germline ends. The CDR3 has 13 amino acids. Germline V gene sequence: CDR1 MDHEN, CDR2 SYDVKM.